This T cell receptor beta chain was sequenced during a study of CD8+ T cells in alopecia areata. Study at large: Grafts of skin from C3H/HeJ donors aged roughly 6-13 months with spontaneous alopecia went to female C3H/HeJ mice aged 7-10 weeks.

This CDR3 spans 12 amino acids. Germline-derived CDR1 and CDR2 are NSQYPW and LRSPGD (reference sequence). This clone was seen ten or more times. The gene names given are mouse names. The read halts 4 residues ahead of the CDR3 end, with the missing end drawn from the germline J gene. Investigators isolated RNA and reverse transcribed it into cDNA to act as the sequencing template. Assay: immunoSEQ multiplex PCR; the TCRdb copy retains only in-frame clones and omits some. Found here are around 2,000 clones, no singletons; the ten largest cover around two fifths. A panel of CD4, CD8alpha, NKG2D, NKG2ACE and other markers served to sort pooled cutaneous lymph node cells.

This sequence was found in a C3H/HeJ mouse with alopecia areata. MHC haplotype of the strain: H2-k. The V call is TRBV1, the J call TRBJ2-7, with D hard to call. Sequenced: CD8+ T cells sorted from a lymph node. The DNA read from the CDR3 is TGCACCTGCAGTGCACAGAAATAT. Protein sequence: CTCSAQKY. The CDR3 reads in full as CTCSAQKYEQYF.